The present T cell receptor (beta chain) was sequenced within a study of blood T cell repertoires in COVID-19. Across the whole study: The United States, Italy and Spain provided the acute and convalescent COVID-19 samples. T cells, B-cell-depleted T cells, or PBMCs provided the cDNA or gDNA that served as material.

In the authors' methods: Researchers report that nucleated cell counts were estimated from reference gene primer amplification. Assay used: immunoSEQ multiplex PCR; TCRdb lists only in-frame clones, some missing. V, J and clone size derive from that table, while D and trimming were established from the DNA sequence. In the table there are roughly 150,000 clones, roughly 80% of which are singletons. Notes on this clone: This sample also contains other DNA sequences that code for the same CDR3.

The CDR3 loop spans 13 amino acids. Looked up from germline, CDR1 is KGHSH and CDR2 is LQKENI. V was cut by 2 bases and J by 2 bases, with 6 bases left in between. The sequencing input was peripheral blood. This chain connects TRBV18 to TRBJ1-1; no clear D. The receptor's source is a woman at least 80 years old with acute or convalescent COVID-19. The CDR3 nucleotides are TGTGCCAGCTCACCAGGTAGCAACACTGAAGCTTTCTTT. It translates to CASSPGSNTEAFF.